This entry lists 17 T cell receptor beta chains sequenced from one sample in a study of T-cell reconstitution after alpha-beta-depleted transplantation in children. The authors prepared the TCRbeta library with unique molecular identifiers. TCRdb used MiXCR to reprocess the PCR reads, holding one entry per CDR3 protein. The data show about 420,000 distinct CDR3 sequences, with around 15% seen just once and about 32% held by the top ten. The sequencing here drew on PBMCs, mostly from graft donor cells, taken 360 days after TCRalphabeta/CD19-depleted stem cell transplant. All receptors derive from a boy younger than two who had a stem cell transplant for Wiskott-Aldrich syndrome, so the T cells may come from the graft donor.

The sample holds a few counts of this clonotype. This chain joins TRBV10-3 and TRBJ2-1, with D possibly matching TRBD2 (6 bases). CDR3 length equals 13 residues. Germline-derived CDR1 and CDR2 are ENHRY and SYGVKD. With 8 bases removed from V and 2 bases from J, the gap between germline ends came to 10 bases. The CDR3 bases are TGTGCCATCTGGGGGGATGCCTACAATGAGCAGTTCTTC. It translates to CAIWGDAYNEQFF.

This clonotype was seen ten or more times. This chain connects TRBV6-2 or TRBV6-3 to TRBJ2-7, with 10 bases identical to TRBD1. J lost 3 bases, V lost 6 bases, and 5 bases had no gene match. The length of the CDR3 is 14 residues. The germline V gene has CDR1 MNHEY and CDR2 SVGEGT. CDR3 residues: CASRPRTGGYEQYF. In DNA, the CDR3 is TGTGCCAGCAGACCACGGACAGGGGGCTACGAGCAGTACTTC.

For the CDR3, the DNA is TGTGCCACCAAAGAGGGGGGGGAGACCCAGTACTTC. Protein sequence: CATKEGGETQYF. The chain couples TRBV6-6 to TRBJ2-5; the D gene is possibly TRBD2 (7 bases). The CDR3 covers 12 residues. Germline lookup yields CDR1 MNHNY and CDR2 SVGAGI (reference sequence). The V and J ends lost 10 bases and 5 bases respectively, with 14 bases between them.

The table lists this clonotype with a few counts. J is TRBJ2-7 and V is TRBV25-1, with 11 nucleotides matching TRBD1. The junction had 5 bases not matched to a gene; V was cut back by 1 base and J by 6 bases. The CDR3 sequence is 15 residues long. Germline V gene lookup returns CDR1 MGHDK and CDR2 SYGVNS. DNA for the CDR3: TGTGCCAGCAGTGAATTGTGGACAGGGGGCGGCGAGCAGTACTTC. Translated: CASSELWTGGGEQYF.

The chain uses TRBV19 and TRBJ2-1; D is possibly TRBD1 or TRBD2 (5 bases each). This CDR3 comprises 15 residues. The V gene's germline CDR1 is LNHDA and CDR2 SQIVND (reference sequence). Deletions cut 4 bases from V and 4 bases from J, with 14 bases between. The CDR3 nucleotides read TGTGCCAGTAGTACCCCGCGAGGGGTATACAATGAGCAGTTCTTC. This translates into CASSTPRGVYNEQFF. Using reference TRBV19 and TRBJ2-1 for the parts outside the CDR3, the full variable domain is DGGITQSPKYLFRKEGQNVTLSCEQNLNHDAMYWYRQDPGQGLRLIYYSQIVNDFQKGDIAEGYSVSREKKESFPLTVTSAQKNPTAFYLCASSTPRGVYNEQFFGPGTRLTVL.

The chain links TRBV24-1 to TRBJ2-1, with 13 bases identical to TRBD2. V dropped 2 bases and J dropped 6; count of bases not matched to a gene: 3. The CDR3 contains 16 residues. Germline V lookup: CDR1 KGHDR, CDR2 SFDVKD. The CDR3 nucleotides are TGTGCCACCAGTGATTCACTAGCGGGGGGGCCCAATGAGCAGTTCTTC. Protein sequence: CATSDSLAGGPNEQFF.

CDR3 sequence: CACSTEPGNTIYF. Written as DNA, the CDR3 is TGTGCCTGTTCGACAGAGCCGGGAAACACCATATATTTT. V is TRBV2 and J is TRBJ1-3; D is possibly TRBD1 (5 bases). Trimming cost V 11 bases and J 4 bases, with 15 bases left between them. The CDR3 is made up of 13 amino acids. Germline assignment: CDR1 SNHLY and CDR2 FYNNEI.

The chain links TRBV29-1 to TRBJ2-3; D not resolved. Trimming took 7 bases from V and 2 from J, leaving 10 bases between them. Germline CDR1 reads SQVTM; CDR2 reads ANQGSEA. The CDR3 consists of 12 residues. The CDR3 coding sequence is TGCAGCGCCGTCGGTCCCACAGATACGCAGTATTTT. Protein product: CSAVGPTDTQYF.

The chain joins TRBV27 to TRBJ2-1, with 9 bases lining up with TRBD2. Trimming at V came to 11 bases and at J to 4 bases, leaving 9 bases not matched to a gene. This CDR3 spans 14 amino acids. The germline V gene has CDR1 MNHEY and CDR2 SMNVEV (reference sequence). The CDR3 protein is CAVKRGAKYNEQFF. CDR3 DNA: TGTGCCGTCAAGCGGGGGGCTAAATACAATGAGCAGTTCTTC.

This clonotype was seen more than once but under ten times. Written as DNA, the CDR3 is TGCAGCGTTGAAGATTGGGGGCGGGGGGGCCTATACAATGAGCAGTTCTTC. Protein: CSVEDWGRGGLYNEQFF. V is TRBV29-1 and J is TRBJ2-1, with 9 bases that match TRBD2. The junction had 10 bases not matched to a gene; V was cut back by 0 bases and J by 4 bases. CDR1 is SQVTM, CDR2 ANQGSEA, per germline. This CDR3 comprises 17 residues.

The chain couples TRBV4-1 to TRBJ2-1; 7 bases are a match to TRBD1. V lost 1 base to trimming and J lost 5 bases; unmatched junction nucleotides: 8. The CDR3 totals 16 residues. Germline V gene sequence: CDR1 MGHRA, CDR2 YSYEKL. Here the CDR3 DNA reads TGCGCCAGCAGCCAAGGAGGACAGGTGGGGGACAATGAGCAGTTCTTC. Amino acid sequence: CASSQGGQVGDNEQFF.

This clonotype has a handful of counts. The chain carries TRBV20-1 and TRBJ2-5, with TRBD2 matching 9 bases. Per the germline V gene, CDR1 is DFQATT and CDR2 is SNEGSKA (reference sequence). V lost 5 bases to trimming and J lost 0 bases; unmatched junction nucleotides: 7. The CDR3 is made up of 15 amino acids. CDR3 in DNA: TGCAGTGCTTCCAACGCGGGGGGGGACCAAGAGACCCAGTACTTC. It translates to CSASNAGGDQETQYF.

This clonotype was observed a few times. The chain carries TRBV5-1 and TRBJ2-7; 10 bases fit TRBD1. CDR1 and CDR2 from the germline V gene are SGHRS and YFSETQ. This CDR3 is built from 17 residues. V trimming: 1 base; J trimming: 2 bases; junction bases outside the gene matches: 9. The CDR3 DNA follows: TGCGCCAGCAGCTTGCGCCAGGACAGGGGGTATACCTACGAGCAGTACTTC. Encoded protein: CASSLRQDRGYTYEQYF.

The chain links TRBV7-2 to TRBJ2-7, with D perhaps TRBD1 (5 bases). V lost 0 bases and J 6 bases, leaving 12 bases between the germline ends. The CDR3 runs to 14 residues. Germline CDR1 reads SGHTA; CDR2 reads FQGNSA. CDR3 sequence: CASSLAPPGREQYF. DNA for the CDR3: TGTGCCAGCAGCTTAGCCCCCCCAGGGCGCGAGCAGTACTTC.

The table lists this clonotype with a few counts. The chain is built from TRBV7-2 and TRBJ2-3, with 10 bases aligning to TRBD2. The CDR3 extends over 16 amino acids. Unmatched junction bases numbered 8, after V lost 5 bases and J lost 3 bases. CDR1 is SGHTA, CDR2 FQGNSA, per germline. The CDR3 DNA sequence: TGTGCCAGCAGCCCTTTCCTAGCGGGAGTAACAGATACGCAGTATTTT. Amino acids: CASSPFLAGVTDTQYF.

The chain carries TRBV5-4 and TRBJ2-5; the match to TRBD2 covers 8 bases. The J segment lost 1 base and the V segment lost 0 bases, leaving 2 bases of the junction unmatched. Germline V gene lookup returns CDR1 SGHNT and CDR2 YYREEE (reference sequence). The CDR3 is 15 residues long. CDR3 DNA sequence: TGTGCCAGCAGCTTGGAACTAGCGGTCCAAGAGACCCAGTACTTC. This translates into CASSLELAVQETQYF.

This clonotype was recorded many times. CDR3: CAISMDRYNQPQHF. DNA of the CDR3: TGTGCCATCAGTATGGACAGGTACAATCAGCCCCAGCATTTT. V and J are TRBV10-3 and TRBJ1-5; 7 nucleotides line up with TRBD1. This CDR3 has 14 residues. Looked up from germline, CDR1 is ENHRY and CDR2 is SYGVKD. With V trimmed by 5 bases and J by 3 bases, 4 bases remained unmatched.